The entry below gives a single TCR beta chain sequence along with its context. The target antigen is unknown. Assay used: immunoSEQ multiplex PCR; TCRdb lists only in-frame clones, some missing. Of around 100,000 clones detected, more than 85% appear once; the ten largest clones hold 1.2%. The data derive from a study of graft-versus-host responses after intestinal transplantation. Study in general: Recipients underwent multivisceral, liver-intestinal, or isolated intestinal transplants. Each recipient received anti-thymocyte globulin induction, then tacrolimus and steroids for approximately three years. General study findings and limits: Allograft clonal ratios (graft-versus-host to host-versus-graft) were high in patients who had graft-donor T cell macrochimerism.

Germline values: CDR1 SNHLY, CDR2 FYNNEI. With V trimmed by 4 bases and J by 8 bases, 10 bases remained unmatched. The CDR3 runs to 16 residues. The specimen comprised unstimulated CD8+ T cells sorted from spleen or lymph node cells, sampled before transplant. The V gene is TRBV2, the J gene TRBJ1-4; 10 bases are a match to TRBD1. The sequence derives from a human donor who was the organ donor for an intestinal transplant. The CDR3 loop reads CASSVPSGTGEEKLFF. For the CDR3, the DNA is TGTGCCAGCAGTGTACCGTCCGGGACAGGGGAAGAAAAACTGTTTTTT.